This T cell receptor beta chain was obtained from a study of T cells in Graves' hyperthyroidism and ophthalmopathy. Across the study: Prior to any treatment, at the point of initial diagnosis, peripheral blood was collected. Study conclusions and caveats: Clonotypes that were expanded in thyroid above 0.001 mostly appeared in blood too.

Amplification of TCR beta CDR3 regions was performed using RNA transcripts as template. An initial round of RT-PCR targeting the TCR CDR3 relied on the HTBI primer set. TCRdb reprocessed the multiplex PCR reads with MiXCR, giving one entry per CDR3 protein. The sample has hundreds of thousands of distinct CDR3 sequences, more than 11% seen once; the top ten hold 20% to 25%. Many counts were recorded for this clonotype. The antigen remains unidentified. The PBMCs studied were ones that came from 10 ml fresh peripheral blood. Germline trimming cut 7 bases from V and 4 bases from J; bases unmatched to any gene: 7. The length of the CDR3 is 14 residues.

The J gene is TRBJ1-5, the V gene TRBV12-3 or TRBV12-4; TRBD1 matches 7 bases. The specimen sequenced was blood. This clonotype was sampled from a woman younger than 45 with Graves' hyperthyroidism. The CDR3, as DNA: TGTGCCAGCACTAAAGGGGGCATAAATCAGCCCCAGCATTTT. Its protein is CASTKGGINQPQHF.